Listed below are T cell receptor beta chains from one sample, sequenced in a study of identifying expanded T cells in peripheral blood. Assay used: immunoSEQ multiplex PCR; TCRdb lists only in-frame clones, some missing. The sample carries about 100,000 clones, approximately 83% recorded once. The sequencing sample was made of blood. The receptors stem from a person aged 18 to 75 in good health. Each CDR3 is given with its conserved first and last residue. Fields, in order: D gene, J gene, V gene, clone size, CDR3 protein, CDR3 DNA. A D gene is named only where the DNA matches it firmly. Some rows have no size entry. The others give once, few or many, or a class for an expanded clone.

>-|TRBJ1-1|TRBV18|once
CASSPPVGGTEAFF
TGTGCCAGCTCACCACCCGTCGGGGGGACTGAAGCTTTCTTT
>TRBD1|TRBJ1-1|TRBV11-3|-
CASTRRQGRAEAFF
TGTGCCAGCACCCGGAGACAGGGGAGGGCTGAAGCTTTCTTT
>-|TRBJ1-3|TRBV2|many
CASSGQGYSGNTIYF
TGTGCCAGCAGTGGCCAGGGGTACTCTGGAAACACCATATATTTT
>-|TRBJ1-6|TRBV19|-
CASSISRSRPPLHF
TGTGCCAGTAGTATAAGTCGGTCGCGGCCACCCCTCCACTTT
>TRBD1|TRBJ1-2|TRBV29-1|-
CSVDPPGQKYGYTF
TGCAGCGTTGACCCCCCGGGACAGAAGTATGGCTACACCTTC
>-|TRBJ2-1|TRBV25-1|-
CASSSPGGYPSYNEQFF
TGTGCCAGCAGTTCCCCCGGCGGGTACCCCTCCTACAATGAGCAGTTCTTC
>-|TRBJ1-5|TRBV6-5|-
CASRRDGYQPQHF
TGTGCCAGCAGACGGGACGGATATCAGCCCCAGCATTTT
>-|TRBJ1-5|TRBV7-2|medium-sized
CASSFGAYQPQHF
TGTGCCAGCAGCTTTGGTGCCTATCAGCCCCAGCATTTT
>TRBD1|TRBJ1-4|TRBV18|-
CASSTDRGKEKLFF
TGTGCCAGCTCAACCGACAGGGGAAAAGAAAAACTGTTTTTT
>TRBD2|TRBJ2-1|TRBV5-4|-
CASSLFYFSGGADEQFF
TGTGCCAGCAGCCTTTTCTACTTTAGCGGGGGGGCCGATGAGCAGTTCTTC
>-|TRBJ1-5|TRBV6-5|-
CASMDPDQPQHF
TGTGCCAGCATGGACCCTGATCAGCCCCAGCATTTT
>-|TRBJ1-3|TRBV19|-
CASSFRLYGNTIYF
TGTGCCAGTAGTTTCCGGTTGTATGGAAACACCATATATTTT
>-|TRBJ2-3|TRBV7-6|-
CASSWTGGTDTQYF
TGTGCCAGCAGCTGGACCGGAGGCACAGATACGCAGTATTTT
>-|TRBJ1-2|TRBV19|-
CASSIARLGQGEDKVGYTF
TGTGCCAGTAGTATAGCCCGTCTAGGCCAAGGGGAAGATAAGGTTGGCTACACCTTC
>-|TRBJ1-1|TRBV7-3|-
CASQAGEDTEAFF
TGTGCCAGCCAGGCAGGGGAGGACACTGAAGCTTTCTTT
>-|TRBJ1-2|TRBV7-2|-
CASSENRVYGYTF
TGTGCCAGCAGCGAAAACAGGGTTTATGGCTACACCTTC
>-|TRBJ2-5|TRBV21-1|few
CASSKASMGWETQYF
TGTGCCAGCAGCAAAGCCTCTATGGGTTGGGAGACCCAGTACTTC
>-|TRBJ2-5|TRBV11-2|-
CASTLLGGIGETQYF
TGTGCCAGCACTTTATTAGGGGGTATAGGAGAGACCCAGTACTTC
>-|TRBJ2-1|TRBV5-5|-
CASSLAQNNEQFF
TGTGCCAGCAGCTTGGCGCAGAACAATGAGCAGTTCTTC
>-|TRBJ2-3|TRBV5-4|-
CASSVSVSSTDTQYF
TGTGCCAGCAGCGTATCCGTTAGTAGCACAGATACGCAGTATTTT
>-|TRBJ1-1|TRBV7-2|-
CASSLAGWGSEAFF
TGTGCCAGCAGCTTAGCGGGGTGGGGGTCTGAAGCTTTCTTT
>-|TRBJ1-5|TRBV7-7|once
CASSLGPGDQPQHF
TGTGCCAGCAGCTTAGGGCCGGGCGATCAGCCCCAGCATTTT
>TRBD1|TRBJ1-3|TRBV9|-
CASSSTGVRGNTIYF
TGTGCCAGCAGCTCAACAGGGGTTCGAGGAAACACCATATATTTT
>-|TRBJ2-1|TRBV6-1|-
CASSVMTEQFF
TGTGCCAGCAGTGTGATGACTGAGCAGTTCTTC
>-|TRBJ2-1|TRBV25-1|-
CASKAEGLRYNEQFF
TGTGCCAGCAAGGCAGAGGGCTTGAGGTACAATGAGCAGTTCTTC
>TRBD1|TRBJ1-1|TRBV7-9|-
CASSPRQGPNTEAFF
TGTGCCAGCAGCCCGAGACAGGGGCCGAACACTGAAGCTTTCTTT
>TRBD1|TRBJ1-1|TRBV27|few
CASSLGGGLAAFF
TGTGCCAGCAGTTTAGGAGGGGGCTTAGCAGCTTTCTTT
>-|TRBJ2-7|TRBV11-3|-
CASSFGGLEDYEQYF
TGTGCCAGCAGCTTCGGAGGTCTGGAGGACTACGAGCAGTACTTC
>-|TRBJ2-7|TRBV5-1|-
CASNFSPSYEQYF
TGCGCCAGCAACTTTTCCCCCTCCTACGAGCAGTACTTC
>-|TRBJ2-3|TRBV7-9|-
CASSLNLFDTQYF
TGTGCCAGCAGCCTTAACCTTTTTGATACGCAGTATTTT
>TRBD1|TRBJ1-1|TRBV6-1|-
CASSGHGQGKGTEAFF
TGTGCCAGCAGTGGACACGGACAGGGTAAGGGCACTGAAGCTTTCTTT
>TRBD1|TRBJ1-1|TRBV4-3|-
CASSQGTGANTEAFF
TGCGCCAGCAGCCAGGGGACAGGGGCGAACACTGAAGCTTTCTTT
>-|TRBJ1-2|TRBV9|-
CASSVEDENYGYTF
TGTGCCAGCAGCGTAGAGGATGAAAACTATGGCTACACCTTC
>-|TRBJ2-5|TRBV5-4|-
CASSGSGGPGETQYF
TGTGCCAGCAGCGGATCGGGCGGGCCGGGGGAGACCCAGTACTTC
>TRBD1|TRBJ1-2|TRBV2|-
CASRRDRGLRGYTF
TGTGCCAGCAGGAGGGACAGGGGGCTGAGGGGCTACACCTTC
>-|TRBJ2-7|TRBV30|-
CAWKMLAGHYEQYF
TGTGCCTGGAAGATGTTGGCAGGCCACTACGAGCAGTACTTC
>TRBD1|TRBJ1-2|TRBV5-4|once
CASSFPGQGAYGYTF
TGTGCCAGCAGCTTTCCCGGACAGGGGGCGTATGGCTACACCTTC
>-|TRBJ2-3|TRBV5-1|-
CASGPGLGTDTQYF
TGCGCCAGCGGACCGGGACTTGGGACAGATACGCAGTATTTT
>-|TRBJ1-2|TRBV6-6|-
CASSYGVASAYGYTF
TGTGCCAGCAGTTACGGGGTCGCTTCTGCCTATGGCTACACCTTC